One and the same sample provided the 4 T cell receptor beta chains below, sequenced in a study of cytomegalovirus exposure and HLA in healthy donors. Researchers ran the PCR with 60 Vbeta and 13 Jbeta primers. The method was immunoSEQ multiplex PCR; TCRdb's version includes in-frame clones alone and lacks a portion of them. Altogether approximately 160,000 clones are present, 65% to 80% being singletons, with the ten largest covering about 1.5%. The sample taken for sequencing was PBMCs. The source of these receptors is a woman aged 25 to 39 in good health and CMV-seronegative.

This chain connects TRBV11-3 to TRBJ2-1; 9 bases agree with TRBD1. The V gene end was trimmed by 5 bases and the J gene end by 7 bases; junction bases not matched to a gene: 6. Germline assignment: CDR1 SGHNT and CDR2 YENEEA. The length of the CDR3 is 14 residues. The CDR3 region has the DNA TGTGCCAGCAGCCTGGGACAGGGTCTAAATGAGCAGTTCTTC. This encodes CASSLGQGLNEQFF. Using reference TRBV11-3 and TRBJ2-1 for the parts outside the CDR3, the full variable domain is EAGVVQSPRYKIIEKKQPVAFWCNPISGHNTLYWYLQNLGQGPELLIRYENEEAVDDSQLPKDRFSAERLKGVDSTLKIQPAELGDSAVYLCASSLGQGLNEQFFGPGTRLTVL.

The rearrangement links TRBV6-6 to TRBJ1-5; 7 bases match TRBD1. Germline CDR1 reads MNHNY; CDR2 reads SVGAGI (reference sequence). The CDR3 contains 15 residues. V dropped 2 bases and J dropped 5; count of bases not matched to a gene: 6. The CDR3 sequence: CASSYLGQRDQPQHF. DNA for the CDR3: TGTGCCAGCAGTTACCTGGGACAGAGGGATCAGCCCCAGCATTTT.

This clone was detected only once. The chain links TRBV6-5 to TRBJ1-2; 8 nucleotides agree with TRBD1. V was clipped by 6 bases and J by 3 bases; unmatched bases: 6. The CDR3 has 14 amino acids. Germline V gene sequence: CDR1 MNHEY, CDR2 SVGAGI. The CDR3 here is CASSPLDRDYGYTF. CDR3 nucleotide sequence: TGTGCCAGCAGCCCACTGGACAGGGACTATGGCTACACCTTC.

The rearrangement links TRBV6-5 to TRBJ2-3, with 16 bases fitting TRBD2. The V gene end was trimmed by 4 bases and the J gene end by 5 bases; junction bases not matched to a gene: 3. Looked up from germline, CDR1 is MNHEY and CDR2 is SVGAGI. The CDR3 is 16 residues long. Here the CDR3 reads CASSLGLAGGGDTQYF. The CDR3 DNA follows: TGTGCCAGCAGTTTGGGACTAGCGGGGGGGGGAGATACGCAGTATTTT.